These 10 T cell receptor beta chains were sequenced from one sample in a study of cytomegalovirus exposure and HLA in healthy donors. PCR involved 60 Vbeta and 13 Jbeta primers. Sequenced by immunoSEQ multiplex PCR; TCRdb stores in-frame clones only, minus some. There are some 100,000 clones in the sample; roughly 74% occur only once, and 1.5% to 2% lies in the top ten. Sequenced input: PBMCs. The receptors stem from a woman aged 40 to 55 in good health and CMV-seronegative.

The CDR3 region has the DNA TGTGCCAGCAGCTTAGATGGAGGCTTAGCCAAAAACATTCAGTACTTC. Translating gives CASSLDGGLAKNIQYF. V and J are TRBV11-2 and TRBJ2-4, with D possibly TRBD2 on 5 matching bases. Trimming pared 0 bases from V and 0 bases from J, leaving 9 bases between. The CDR3 sequence is 16 residues long. Germline CDR1 is SGHAT and CDR2 is FQNNGV.

This chain uses TRBV29-1 with TRBJ2-5; TRBD2 is a possible D gene (5 bases). Trimming removed 6 bases from V and 1 base from J, with 9 bases in between. CDR1 and CDR2 (germline): SQVTM, ANQGSEA. The CDR3 is 12 amino acids. Here the CDR3 reads CSVRESQETQYF. CDR3 coding DNA: TGCAGCGTGAGGGAATCCCAAGAGACCCAGTACTTC.

As DNA, the CDR3 is TGTGCCAGCGCCCACCGGGGGAACACCGGGGAGCTGTTTTTT. Translation gives CASAHRGNTGELFF. This rearrangement joins TRBV6-1 to TRBJ2-2; TRBD2 might be the D (5 bases). V was shortened by 8 bases and J by 1 base, with 11 bases between the two germline ends. The CDR3 sequence is 14 residues long. In germline, CDR1 is MNHNS, CDR2 SASEGT.

The rearrangement joins TRBV27 to TRBJ2-7, with a weak D call TRBD1 (5 bases). CDR1 MNHEY and CDR2 SMNVEV come from the germline V gene (reference sequence). The CDR3 length is 13 residues. Deletions cut 6 bases from V and 2 bases from J, with 11 bases between. CDR3: CASRDSSAYEQYF. CDR3 nucleotide sequence: TGTGCCAGCAGAGACAGCTCAGCCTACGAGCAGTACTTC.

This clone came up a few times. The chain combines TRBV20-1 with TRBJ2-7; unclear D gene. The germline V gene encodes CDR1 DFQATT and CDR2 SNEGSKA (reference sequence). V was trimmed by 6 bases and J by 0 bases, leaving 6 bases between them. The CDR3 covers 11 residues. CDR3 DNA: TGCAGTGCACAAAGCTCCTACGAGCAGTACTTC. Its protein product is CSAQSSYEQYF.

The V call is TRBV25-1, the J call TRBJ1-1, with D uncertain. This CDR3 has 11 residues. Per germline, CDR1 MGHDK and CDR2 SYGVNS. V was pared by 10 bases and J by 2 bases, with 8 bases between. CDR3 in amino acids: CATTRNTEAFF. As DNA, the CDR3 is TGTGCCACGACAAGAAACACTGAAGCTTTCTTT.

This rearrangement joins TRBV14 to TRBJ2-7, with 7 positions matching TRBD1. CDR3 length: 16 residues. Germline lookup yields CDR1 SGHDN and CDR2 FVKESK. V trimming: 1 base; J trimming: 2 bases; junction bases outside the gene matches: 8. Here the CDR3 DNA reads TGTGCCAGCAGCCAAGGTGAGGGACAGACCCCCTACGAGCAGTACTTC. Translated: CASSQGEGQTPYEQYF.

This clone has a handful of counts. This chain connects TRBV15 to TRBJ2-1; 8 nucleotides match TRBD2. Germline values: CDR1 LNHNV, CDR2 YYDKDF (reference sequence). This CDR3 has 17 amino acids. V shed 2 bases and J 5 bases; nucleotides not matched to a gene: 11. For the CDR3, the DNA is TGTGCCACCAGCAGAAGGGGCAGCGGGGGTCAAAACAATGAGCAGTTCTTC. It is translated as CATSRRGSGGQNNEQFF.

This clone was detected only once. V is TRBV4-3 and J is TRBJ1-3; D might be TRBD1 (5 bases). V dropped 0 bases and J dropped 0 bases, with 9 bases sitting between them. The CDR3 totals 16 residues. CDR1 and CDR2 from the germline V gene are LGHNA and YSLEER. The CDR3 sequence: CASSQDIGASGNTIYF. Written as DNA, the CDR3 is TGCGCCAGCAGCCAAGATATAGGGGCCTCTGGAAACACCATATATTTT.

The chain uses TRBV11-2 and TRBJ1-1; D is perhaps TRBD1 (5 bases). The germline CDR1 and CDR2 sequences are SGHAT and FQNNGV. V was shortened by 1 base and J by 11 bases, with 11 bases between the two germline ends. This CDR3 contains 12 residues. The CDR3 nucleotides read TGTGCCAGCAGCTTAGTAAGCGGGGCGGCTTTCTTT. Encoded protein: CASSLVSGAAFF.